This TCR beta chain is from a study of shared clonotypes between healthy human individuals. Once extracted for a subset, genomic DNA was divided evenly among several immunoSEQ plates. The protocol was immunoSEQ multiplex PCR, while the TCRdb copy is restricted to in-frame clones and leaves out a portion. Altogether 850,000 to 1,200,000 clones are present, around 76% being singletons, with the ten largest covering roughly 1.4%. Study-wide points: When compared with the clonotypes that were shared by all four sorted-subset donors, the non-shared clonotypes turned out to have lower generation probabilities.

Worth noting for this clone: Its antigen is currently unknown.

Donors had no recently reported acute infections or vaccinations and were HIV-negative. With 3 bases removed from V and 4 bases from J, the gap between germline ends came to 9 bases. The germline CDR1 and CDR2 sequences are SGHTA and FQGTGA. The CDR3 totals 13 residues. J is TRBJ2-5 and V is TRBV7-3; a possible D gene is TRBD2 (6 bases). The clonotype originates from a man between 18 and 29 years old in good health. Sequenced input: memory CD4+ T cells sorted from blood. Subset defined: CD45RA-negative fraction. The CDR3 spells CASSFQGGETQYF. The CDR3, as DNA: TGTGCCAGCAGCTTTCAGGGAGGAGAGACCCAGTACTTC. Full variable domain (missing parts from reference TRBV7-3 and TRBJ2-5): GAGVSQTPSNKVTEKGKYVELRCDPISGHTALYWYRQSLGQGPEFLIYFQGTGAADDSGLPNDRFFAVRPEGSVSTLKIQRTERGDSAVYLCASSFQGGETQYFGPGTRLLVL.